These T cell receptor beta chains were read from a single sample in a study of shared T cell receptors in the human thymus. TCRdb's copy holds only in-frame clones and misses some; the assay was immunoSEQ multiplex PCR. The table records 700,000 to 750,000 clones, 70% to 90% of them present only once. These data were likewise used in another study, on human thymus T cells.

The sample comprised thymocytes. The receptor set was obtained from a girl under three years old with a congenital heart defect. Both conserved end residues are part of each CDR3. Each record gives: V gene, D gene, J gene, CDR3 protein. D genes are given only for firm matches.

>TRBV7-9|.|TRBJ2-1
CASSWRGYLAVGEQFF
>TRBV5-1|TRBD2|TRBJ2-2
CASSCSGGSHTGELFF
>TRBV28|TRBD1|TRBJ1-2
CASTLEDRAYGYTF
>TRBV6-5|.|TRBJ2-7
CASIRVAGPPYEQYF
>TRBV9|TRBD1|TRBJ1-3
CASSVDRGFSGNTIYF
>TRBV27|.|TRBJ2-5
CASSPQPGQLQETQYF
>TRBV6-6|.|TRBJ2-6
CASSSPSSGANVLTF
>TRBV6-1|TRBD1|TRBJ1-1
CASSVTGEPTEAFF
>TRBV7-2|TRBD1|TRBJ2-5
CASSPDRGEETQYF
>TRBV6-4|.|TRBJ2-2
CASRAKNQGGVGTGELFF
>TRBV19|.|TRBJ1-6
CASSPGTPREHNSPLHF
>TRBV27|.|TRBJ1-5
CASSLSTLWFGESGNQPQHF
>TRBV11-1|.|TRBJ2-5
CASSLDRLKETQYF
>TRBV19|TRBD2|TRBJ2-3
CASSPTSGGTDTQYF
>TRBV7-2|.|TRBJ1-1
CASSLPAPPTNTEAFF
>TRBV6-8|.|TRBJ1-5
CASSPRGARPCNQPQHF
>TRBV7-4|.|TRBJ1-1
CASSPPLFMNTEAFF
>TRBV28|.|TRBJ2-1
CATWRVLTRNEQFF